The 25 T cell receptor beta chains given below trace back to one sample, sequenced in a study of graft-versus-host responses after intestinal transplantation. Intraepithelial lymphocytes and lamina propria lymphocytes were released through processing of graft tissue. The method was immunoSEQ multiplex PCR; TCRdb's version includes in-frame clones alone and lacks a portion of them. The table records about 9,600 clones, around 79% of them present only once. The sample in question was ileum tissue, obtained about 470 days after intestinal transplantation. These receptors all come from a human patient who received an intestinal transplant, so some T cells may come from the graft donor.

This clone occurred a few times. The V gene is TRBV10-3, the J gene TRBJ2-7; D assignment may be TRBD1 or TRBD2 (6 bases each). CDR1 is ENHRY, CDR2 SYGVKD, per germline. This CDR3 contains 12 residues. Trimming pared 4 bases from V and 7 bases from J, leaving 11 bases between. The CDR3 bases are TGTGCCATCAGTGGGGGGGCGCGGGAGCAGTACTTC. Protein sequence: CAISGGAREQYF.

This sequence joins TRBV5-1 and TRBJ1-4, with D hard to call. V lost 8 bases, J lost 12 bases, and 32 bases lay in between. Germline CDR1 is SGHRS and CDR2 is YFSETQ. The CDR3 has 17 amino acids. The CDR3 sequence is CARPKTINGERGKELFF. As DNA, the CDR3 is TGCGCCAGGCCCAAGACCATCAACGGGGAAAGAGGCAAAGAACTGTTTTTT.

This chain links TRBV28 with TRBJ2-3; D may correspond to TRBD1 or TRBD2 (7 bases each). The CDR3 contains 18 residues. Germline V gene sequence: CDR1 MDHEN, CDR2 SYDVKM. V lost 1 base to trimming and J lost 0 bases, with 17 bases between them. CDR3 residues: CASSLFPQGGTSTDTQYF. The CDR3, as DNA: TGTGCCAGCAGTTTATTTCCGCAGGGGGGGACTAGCACAGATACGCAGTATTTT.

The chain recombines TRBV19 with TRBJ2-5; tentatively, D is TRBD1 or TRBD2 (5 bases each). Near its end, the DNA agrees better with TRBJ2-7, so the J call may be wrong. Germline V gene sequence: CDR1 LNHDA, CDR2 SQIVND (reference sequence). The CDR3 runs 13 residues. CDR3 DNA sequence: TGTGCCAGTAGTATCCAGGGAGAACGCGAGCAGTACTTC. It encodes CASSIQGEREQYF.

This chain links TRBV6-1 with TRBJ1-1; D gene unclear. Trimming took off 7 bases at V and 10 bases at J, with 19 bases between the two ends. The V gene's germline CDR1 is MNHNS and CDR2 SASEGT. This CDR3 is 13 amino acids long. Here the CDR3 DNA reads TGTGCCAGCAAACCCGAGCGTGTGACACCAGCTTTCTTT. Encoded protein: CASKPERVTPAFF.

The chain is built from TRBV19 and TRBJ2-2; D call uncertain. The germline gives CDR1 LNHDA, CDR2 SQIVND (reference sequence). Trimming pared 5 bases from V and 3 bases from J, leaving 4 bases between. The CDR3 extends over 12 amino acids. This CDR3 is CASSRYTGELFF. The DNA for the CDR3 is TGTGCCAGTAGTCGTTACACCGGGGAGCTGTTTTTT.

The V call is TRBV30, the J call TRBJ1-1, with D perhaps matching TRBD1 (5 bases). The CDR3 has 12 residues. Trimming pared 5 bases from V and 3 bases from J, leaving 10 bases between. Germline lookup yields CDR1 GTSNPN and CDR2 SVGIG (reference sequence). In DNA, the CDR3 is TGTGCCTGGGACAGTCCTTACACTGAAGCTTTCTTT. It specifies CAWDSPYTEAFF.

J is TRBJ2-5 and V is TRBV9; possibly TRBD1 for D (6 bases). The CDR3 has 15 residues. The germline V and J ends were trimmed by 0 bases and 3 bases, with 12 bases remaining between them. The V gene's germline CDR1 is SGDLS and CDR2 YYNGEE. CDR3 sequence reads: CASSVEPRGKETQYF. The DNA of the CDR3 is TGTGCCAGCAGCGTAGAGCCCAGGGGAAAAGAGACCCAGTACTTC.

The chain has TRBV6-5 and TRBJ2-3, with 12 bases fitting TRBD2. Germline CDR1 and CDR2: MNHEY and SVGAGI. The ends lost 4 bases at V and 3 bases at J; junction bases unmatched: 5. CDR3 length: 16 residues. CDR3 residues: CASSSGLAGKTDTQYF. The DNA of the CDR3 is TGTGCCAGCAGTTCCGGACTAGCGGGGAAAACAGATACGCAGTATTTT.

This chain joins TRBV29-1 and TRBJ2-5; no firm D call. Trimming took off 7 bases at V and 5 bases at J, with 11 bases between the two ends. Looked up from germline, CDR1 is SQVTM and CDR2 is ANQGSEA. The CDR3 is 11 residues long. The CDR3 sequence is CSGEGGETQYF. The CDR3 DNA sequence: TGCAGCGGGGAAGGTGGGGAGACCCAGTACTTC.

The J gene is TRBJ2-7, the V gene TRBV5-6, with D hard to call. Trimming pared 4 bases from V and 1 base from J, leaving 6 bases between. CDR1 and CDR2 (germline): SGHDT, YYEEEE. The CDR3 runs to 12 residues. The CDR3 reads CASSPGSYEQYF. In DNA form, the CDR3 reads TGTGCCAGCAGCCCTGGGTCCTACGAGCAGTACTTC.

The rearrangement joins TRBV11-2 to TRBJ1-6; TRBD1 aligns across 8 bases. CDR3 length: 15 amino acids. Germline V lookup: CDR1 SGHAT, CDR2 FQNNGV. With V trimmed by 1 base and J by 7 bases, 3 bases remained unmatched. The CDR3 sequence is CASSLAQGGNSPLHF. CDR3 coding DNA: TGTGCCAGCAGCTTAGCACAGGGGGGGAATTCACCCCTCCACTTT.

The chain has TRBV27 and TRBJ1-4; D is unresolved. V was clipped by 3 bases and J by 8 bases, with 4 bases between them. This CDR3 has 11 amino acids. CDR1 and CDR2 from the germline V gene are MNHEY and SMNVEV (reference sequence). CDR3 in amino acids: CASSLWEKLFF. The CDR3, as DNA: TGTGCCAGCAGTTTGTGGGAAAAACTGTTTTTT.

As for this clone: Germline and junction disagree at one end, which may indicate a read error. CDR3: CASGSVYEQYF. Here the CDR3 DNA reads TGTGCTAGTGGTTCGGTCTACGAGCAGTATTTC. The genes are TRBV12-5 and TRBJ2-7; D call uncertain. Germline loops: CDR1 LGHNT, CDR2 FRNRAP. This CDR3 has 11 amino acids.

In nucleotides, the CDR3 is TGTGCCAGCGGAAGGACAGGTTCCTACGAGCAGTACTTC. Its protein is CASGRTGSYEQYF. The chain carries TRBV6-1 and TRBJ2-7; 7 bases are a match to TRBD1. V shed 8 bases, J shed 1 base, and the junction held 5 bases outside the gene matches. The CDR3 covers 13 residues. CDR1 is MNHNS and CDR2 is SASEGT in the germline V gene.

This clone was found a few times. CDR3 loop: CASSQTSSTDTQYF. DNA for the CDR3: TGTGCCAGCAGTCAGACTAGTAGCACAGATACGCAGTATTTT. The gene calls are TRBV6-6 and TRBJ2-3, with D maybe TRBD2 (6 bases). CDR1 MNHNY and CDR2 SVGAGI come from the germline V gene (reference sequence). The V end lost 5 bases, the J end lost 0 bases, and 9 bases lay between the germline ends. The CDR3 is made up of 14 amino acids.

The chain is built from TRBV7-2 and TRBJ1-2; 8 positions match TRBD1. Looked up from germline, CDR1 is SGHTA and CDR2 is FQGNSA. Trimming cost V 5 bases and J 6 bases; bases outside gene matches: 14. The CDR3 sequence is 16 residues long. The CDR3 protein is CASSPHSQGTGDGYTF. CDR3 nucleotide sequence: TGTGCCAGCAGCCCCCACTCCCAAGGGACAGGCGATGGCTACACCTTC.

The chain is built from TRBV4-2 and TRBJ2-1; 10 nucleotides align to TRBD1. This CDR3 contains 16 residues. Germline CDR1 and CDR2: LGHNA and YNFKEQ. The V and J ends lost 4 bases and 4 bases, in that order; junction bases with no gene match: 7. The CDR3 spells CASSRNGTGDYNEQFF. CDR3 DNA sequence: TGTGCCAGCAGCCGGAACGGGACAGGGGATTACAATGAGCAGTTCTTC.

The genes are TRBV19 and TRBJ2-7, with D tentatively TRBD1 (6 bases). Germline CDR1 LNHDA, CDR2 SQIVND (reference sequence). Trimming shortened V by 1 base and J by 2 bases, and 9 bases separated the two germline ends. CDR3 length: 14 amino acids. CDR3: CASSIARGPYEQYF. The DNA of the CDR3 is TGTGCCAGTAGTATAGCCAGGGGCCCCTACGAGCAGTACTTC. Full variable domain (outside the CDR3, taken from reference TRBV19 and TRBJ2-7): DGGITQSPKYLFRKEGQNVTLSCEQNLNHDAMYWYRQDPGQGLRLIYYSQIVNDFQKGDIAEGYSVSREKKESFPLTVTSAQKNPTAFYLCASSIARGPYEQYFGPGTRLTVT.

The CDR3 protein is CASIDRAVYNSPLHF. DNA for the CDR3: TGTGCCAGCATAGACCGGGCCGTTTATAATTCACCCCTCCACTTT. The rearrangement joins TRBV27 to TRBJ1-6; unclear D gene. Germline V gene lookup returns CDR1 MNHEY and CDR2 SMNVEV (reference sequence). V shed 7 bases and J shed 4 bases, with 14 bases lying between them. CDR3 length equals 15 residues.

J is TRBJ1-1 and V is TRBV19; possibly TRBD1 for D (5 bases). V was pared by 2 bases and J by 0 bases, with 13 bases between. Germline V CDR1 and CDR2: LNHDA, SQIVND (reference sequence). CDR3 size: 16 residues. This CDR3 is CASSISSGFMNTEAFF. As DNA, the CDR3 is TGTGCCAGTAGTATATCGTCAGGGTTCATGAACACTGAAGCTTTCTTT.

This clone was recorded a few times. The chain combines TRBV6-6 with TRBJ1-6; D uncertain. Per germline, CDR1 MNHNY and CDR2 SVGAGI (reference sequence). V lost 2 bases, J lost 9 bases, and 14 bases lay in between. The CDR3 spans 15 residues. The CDR3 loop is CASSYLRSGISPLHF. The CDR3 coding sequence is TGTGCCAGCAGTTACCTGAGGTCGGGGATTTCACCCCTCCACTTT.

The rearrangement uses TRBV5-4 and TRBJ2-5, with 9 bases identical to TRBD2. Germline V CDR1 and CDR2: SGHNT, YYREEE (reference sequence). After removal of 0 bases from V and 6 bases from J, the junction contained 12 bases not matched to a gene. This CDR3 has 17 residues. As DNA, the CDR3 is TGTGCCAGCAGCTTGGGGCCCCTGGCTAGCGGGGAACAGACCCAGTACTTC. Its protein is CASSLGPLASGEQTQYF.

CDR3: CASSLPGGQETQYF. The CDR3 DNA reads TGCGCCAGCAGCTTGCCGGGGGGGCAGGAGACCCAGTACTTC. The J gene is TRBJ2-5, the V gene TRBV5-1; 8 bases are a match to TRBD2. CDR3 size: 14 residues. Looked up from germline, CDR1 is SGHRS and CDR2 is YFSETQ. V lost 1 base, J lost 5 bases, and 4 bases stayed unmatched.

This chain joins TRBV13 and TRBJ2-7; no reliable D call. Germline V lookup: CDR1 PRHDT, CDR2 FYEKMQ (reference sequence). This CDR3 has 13 residues. The V and J ends lost 0 bases and 3 bases respectively, with 6 bases between them. The CDR3 loop is CASSLGQFYEQYF. The CDR3 coding sequence is TGTGCCAGCAGCTTAGGCCAGTTCTACGAGCAGTACTTC.